The clone carrying this T cell receptor (beta chain) was seen more than once but under ten times. The sample is drawn from a study of cytomegalovirus exposure and HLA in healthy donors. There are 15 residues in the CDR3. CDR1 and CDR2 from the germline V gene are SGHAT and FQNNGV. J gave up 4 bases and V 5 bases, and 6 bases lay outside the gene matches. Amplification used 60 Vbeta primers and 13 Jbeta primers. The repertoire was sequenced with immunoSEQ multiplex PCR; TCRdb's copy has only in-frame clones and lacks some. Among roughly 230,000 clones listed, 70% to 90% were seen once. V is TRBV11-2 and J is TRBJ1-5; 9 positions agree with TRBD1. The TCR was taken from a girl aged 2 to 9 in good health and CMV-seronegative. Sequencing was carried out using PBMCs. CDR3 nucleotides: TGTGCCAGCAGCCTCCGGGACAGGGAAAATCAGCCCCAGCATTTT. Amino acids: CASSLRDRENQPQHF. Based on the CDR3 plus reference TRBV11-2 and TRBJ1-5, the full variable domain is EAGVAQSPRYKIIEKRQSVAFWCNPISGHATLYWYQQILGQGPKLLIQFQNNGVVDDSQLPKDRFSAERLKGVDSTLKIQPAKLEDSAVYLCASSLRDRENQPQHFGDGTRLSIL.